These 3 T cell receptor beta chains were sequenced from one sample in a study of patients and donors after allogeneic stem cell transplantation (dated by TCRdb to 2018 to 2021). The library was prepared using RT-PCR. Sequencing was performed on a NextSeq 550. The public reads were reanalyzed by TCRdb: fastp trimming at Q25, MiXCR alignment, in-frame beta chains only. Rows with one shared CDR3 protein collapse into an entry with the most common genes and DNA. Here the sample has about a million distinct CDR3 sequences; more than 15% occur a single time. The top ten constitute roughly 6% of the sample. The sample consisted of blood, either unsorted or a sorted T cell fraction (not recorded which). These receptor sequences come from a human donor who was either an allogeneic HSCT recipient or a stem cell or donor lymphocyte infusion donor (not recorded which). It is not recorded whose cells these are; they may come from a transplant donor.

This clonotype was seen more than once but under ten times. The CDR3 here is CSARGGQGAQPYYGYTF. CDR3 sequence (DNA): TGCAGTGCTAGAGGGGGACAGGGGGCGCAGCCCTACTATGGCTACACCTTC. The chain has TRBV20-1 and TRBJ1-2, with 12 bases matching TRBD1. The CDR3 is made up of 17 amino acids. Germline V gene sequence: CDR1 DFQATT, CDR2 SNEGSKA (reference sequence). Unmatched junction bases numbered 9, after V lost 1 base and J lost 3 bases.

This chain links TRBV4-1 with TRBJ2-7; 7 positions match TRBD2. This CDR3 has 15 residues. Germline-derived CDR1 and CDR2 are MGHRA and YSYEKL. V lost 4 bases to trimming and J lost 2 bases; unmatched junction nucleotides: 8. CDR3 protein: CASSPIGLGAYEQYF. The CDR3 coding sequence is TGCGCCAGCAGCCCCATCGGACTAGGGGCCTACGAGCAGTACTTC.

Remarks on this clonotype: One end of the junction fails to match germline, which may point to a read error. The J gene is TRBJ2-7, the V gene TRBV7-9; a weak D match, TRBD1 (5 bases). The CDR3 totals 14 residues. Per the germline V gene, CDR1 is SEHNR and CDR2 is FQNEAQ (reference sequence). The chain's CDR3 is CASSARQPSHEQYF. The DNA of the CDR3 is TGTGCCAGCAGCGCCAGACAGCCCTCCCACGAGCAGTACTTC.